This T cell receptor (beta chain) comes out of a study of OX40 agonist ivuxolimab in advanced cancers. Study-wide context: Ivuxolimab was administered intravenously to patients at 0.01 to 10 mg/kg every 2 weeks.

Study-wide points: No antigen was identified for the clonally expanded peripheral T cells.

Measured with immunoSEQ multiplex PCR; TCRdb has only the in-frame clones, and not every one. The sample has roughly 8,000 clones; less than 85% are singletons. About this clone: The antigen is not known.

This CDR3 spans 14 amino acids. V gave up 0 bases and J gave up 0 bases, with 7 bases separating them. CDR1 is SGHDT and CDR2 is YYEEEE in the germline V gene. The clonotype was recovered from an adult with an advanced solid tumor such as melanoma, head and neck, liver or kidney cancer. The genes are TRBV5-6 and TRBJ2-7, with D tentatively TRBD2 (6 bases). The sample was CD4+ or CD8+ T cells sorted from blood, taken in a trial of the OX40 agonist ivuxolimab. The CDR3 DNA is TGTGCCAGCAGCTTGGGGGGGGACTCCTACGAGCAGTACTTC. This translates into CASSLGGDSYEQYF. Full variable domain (remainder filled in from reference TRBV5-6 and TRBJ2-7): DAGVTQSPTHLIKTRGQQVTLRCSPKSGHDTVSWYQQALGQGPQFIFQYYEEEERQRGNFPDRFSGHQFPNYSSELNVNALLLGDSALYLCASSLGGDSYEQYFGPGTRLTVT.